The 30 T cell receptor beta chains below come from one sample, sequenced in a study of naive and memory T cell subsets. TCR cDNA received a 3' ligated oligonucleotide that carried a UMI. Amplification of ligated cDNA took four PCR rounds with SP2 and nested alpha and beta constant primers. TCRdb re-derived calls from the 5' RACE reads in MiXCR, one entry per CDR3 protein. The sample lists tens of thousands of distinct CDR3 sequences, approximately 4.5% occurring once. The origin of the receptors is a female donor in good health.

This clonotype was counted ten times or more. This rearrangement joins TRBV28 to TRBJ2-5; D gene unclear. Trimming left V 3 bases short and J 3 bases short, with 2 bases between. Germline V gene data show CDR1 as MDHEN and CDR2 as SYDVKM. The CDR3 has 11 residues. In DNA form, the CDR3 reads TGTGCCAGCAGTTTTAAAGAGACCCAGTACTTC. Its protein is CASSFKETQYF.

This clonotype came up many times. V gene TRBV10-3 combines with J gene TRBJ1-5, with 7 bases lining up with TRBD1. V trimming: 8 bases; J trimming: 0 bases; junction bases outside the gene matches: 4. The CDR3 spans 14 residues. Germline lookup yields CDR1 ENHRY and CDR2 SYGVKD. The CDR3 DNA is TGTGCCATCGGACAGGAGTATAGCAATCAGCCCCAGCATTTT. Encoded protein: CAIGQEYSNQPQHF.

This clonotype was counted at least ten times. This chain's CDR3 is CASSTRQGNEQFF. The CDR3 DNA reads as TGTGCCAGCAGTACAAGACAGGGCAATGAGCAGTTCTTC. The chain has TRBV6-6 and TRBJ2-1; TRBD1 aligns across 7 bases. The V gene's germline CDR1 is MNHNY and CDR2 SVGAGI (reference sequence). The CDR3 has 13 amino acids. The V segment lost 5 bases and the J segment 6 bases; nucleotides outside the gene matches: 4.

Only a few counts were recorded for this clonotype. This chain joins TRBV14 and TRBJ1-5; 9 bases align to TRBD1. There are 16 residues in the CDR3. Germline CDR1 reads SGHDN; CDR2 reads FVKESK. V gave up 4 bases and J gave up 7 bases; unmatched junction bases: 11. The CDR3 DNA reads TGTGCCAGCAGCCCTGACAGGGGGAGCTTGGACCAGCCCCAGCATTTT. Translation: CASSPDRGSLDQPQHF.

This clonotype was detected many times. This chain uses TRBV6-6 with TRBJ1-1, with D perhaps matching TRBD1 (5 bases). The CDR3 totals 17 residues. Germline V gene lookup returns CDR1 MNHNY and CDR2 SVGAGI (reference sequence). V lost 5 bases, J lost 1 base, and 20 bases lay in between. The CDR3 nucleotides read TGTGCCAGCAGTCCCACCAAGGGGCGGCGGGGGAACACTGAAGCTTTCTTT. This codes for CASSPTKGRRGNTEAFF.

At least ten counts were recorded for this clonotype. The chain links TRBV12-3 or TRBV12-4 to TRBJ2-3, with D possibly matching TRBD2 (6 bases). This CDR3 has 16 amino acids. V dropped 1 base and J dropped 2 bases, with 13 bases sitting between them. CDR3 DNA sequence: TGTGCCAGCAGTTTAGGGGACTCTAGATCCACAGATACGCAGTATTTT. Protein: CASSLGDSRSTDTQYF.

This clonotype was seen more than once but under ten times. V and J are TRBV20-1 and TRBJ2-7; 7 nucleotides agree with TRBD1. Germline loops: CDR1 DFQATT, CDR2 SNEGSKA (reference sequence). The CDR3 extends over 15 amino acids. V shed 5 bases and J 2 bases; nucleotides not matched to a gene: 12. The CDR3, as DNA: TGCAGTGCTCGCGAAATAGTAGGGGGCCCCTACGAGCAGTACTTC. Translation: CSAREIVGGPYEQYF.

This clonotype showed up many times. The chain recombines TRBV29-1 with TRBJ2-1; 7 positions agree with TRBD1. This CDR3 comprises 16 residues. Germline V CDR1 and CDR2: SQVTM, ANQGSEA. Trimming removed 6 bases from V and 8 bases from J; junction bases left unmatched: 19. The CDR3 reads CSVLAEGASFVDEQFF. In DNA form, the CDR3 reads TGCAGCGTCCTAGCCGAGGGGGCGTCCTTTGTGGATGAGCAGTTCTTC.

The chain couples TRBV28 to TRBJ1-5; no reliable D call. Germline lookup yields CDR1 MDHEN and CDR2 SYDVKM. V was clipped by 1 base and J by 3 bases, with 10 bases between them. The CDR3 length is 15 residues. This CDR3 reads CASSLLVLDNQPQHF. Here the CDR3 DNA reads TGTGCCAGCAGTTTATTGGTCCTCGACAATCAGCCCCAGCATTTT.

This clonotype came up many times. The V and J genes are TRBV20-1 and TRBJ1-1; D unclear. Germline loops: CDR1 DFQATT, CDR2 SNEGSKA (reference sequence). V gave up 5 bases and J gave up 1 base, with 11 bases separating them. The CDR3 covers 13 residues. CDR3 in DNA: TGCAGTGCTGGGCGGTCAGCGAACACTGAAGCTTTCTTT. Its protein product is CSAGRSANTEAFF.

This clonotype appeared many times. V usage is TRBV6-2 or TRBV6-3 and J usage is TRBJ2-7, with unresolved D. The CDR3 runs 13 residues. The germline V gene has CDR1 MNHEY and CDR2 SVGEGT. V lost 3 bases to trimming and J lost 5 bases, with 11 bases between them. CDR3 amino acids: CASSYRGSHEQYF. The CDR3 DNA follows: TGTGCCAGCAGTTATCGCGGTTCCCACGAGCAGTACTTC.

This clonotype was found many times. The chain carries TRBV28 and TRBJ2-7; D tentatively reads TRBD1 or TRBD2 (5 bases each). In germline, CDR1 is MDHEN, CDR2 SYDVKM. This CDR3 has 14 amino acids. V was clipped by 7 bases and J by 2 bases, with 15 bases between them. CDR3 in amino acids: CASTPGQPPYEQYF. The CDR3, as DNA: TGTGCCAGCACCCCGGGGCAGCCACCCTACGAGCAGTACTTC.

This clonotype was found many times. The chain has TRBV5-1 and TRBJ1-4; D unclear. Per germline, CDR1 SGHRS and CDR2 YFSETQ. The CDR3 extends over 13 amino acids. V lost 3 bases to trimming and J lost 8 bases, with 11 bases between them. As DNA, the CDR3 is TGCGCCAGCAGCTCGAGACCGGGGGAAAAACTGTTTTTT. Protein product: CASSSRPGEKLFF.

This clonotype was seen at least ten times. This chain connects TRBV29-1 to TRBJ2-7; 7 nucleotides match TRBD2. V shed 4 bases and J 1 base; nucleotides not matched to a gene: 1. CDR3 length: 12 residues. Germline CDR1 SQVTM, CDR2 ANQGSEA. This chain's CDR3 is CSVGRGSYEQYF. DNA for the CDR3: TGCAGCGTTGGGCGGGGGTCCTACGAGCAGTACTTC.

The chain couples TRBV19 to TRBJ2-2, with TRBD1 matching 10 bases. This CDR3 spans 17 amino acids. Trimming at V came to 3 bases and at J to 3 bases, leaving 7 bases not matched to a gene. Germline CDR1 reads LNHDA; CDR2 reads SQIVND (reference sequence). Here the CDR3 reads CASSILTGGWDTGELFF. In DNA, the CDR3 is TGTGCCAGTAGTATCCTGACAGGGGGCTGGGACACCGGGGAGCTGTTTTTT. The full variable domain, completed using reference TRBV19 and TRBJ2-2, is DGGITQSPKYLFRKEGQNVTLSCEQNLNHDAMYWYRQDPGQGLRLIYYSQIVNDFQKGDIAEGYSVSREKKESFPLTVTSAQKNPTAFYLCASSILTGGWDTGELFFGEGSRLTVL.

This clonotype was picked up many times. The chain carries TRBV14 and TRBJ1-2; 8 bases agree with TRBD1. The CDR3 consists of 15 residues. Per germline, CDR1 SGHDN and CDR2 FVKESK. J lost 4 bases, V lost 4 bases, and 8 bases had no gene match. The CDR3 loop is CASSLALGQVYGYTF. In DNA form, the CDR3 reads TGTGCCAGCAGCCTGGCCCTGGGACAGGTCTATGGCTACACCTTC.

This clonotype has at least ten counts. V is TRBV25-1 and J is TRBJ1-6, with D perhaps TRBD1 (6 bases). This CDR3 region has 15 residues. Per the germline V gene, CDR1 is MGHDK and CDR2 is SYGVNS. Trimming took off 3 bases at V and 8 bases at J, with 14 bases between the two ends. In DNA, the CDR3 is TGTGCCAGCAGTGAGGGCCGGCCAGGGGATTCACCCCTCCACTTT. Encoded protein: CASSEGRPGDSPLHF.

This clonotype was seen ten or more times. The chain has TRBV29-1 and TRBJ2-7, with 7 bases identical to TRBD2. The junction had 19 bases not matched to a gene; V was cut back by 8 bases and J by 6 bases. The CDR3 contains 15 residues. Germline V gene data show CDR1 as SQVTM and CDR2 as ANQGSEA. CDR3 DNA: TGCAGCATAACAGGAGGCGGGAGATCGGTGCGCGAGCAGTACTTC. Amino acids: CSITGGGRSVREQYF.

This clonotype was recorded many times. The chain carries TRBV6-6 and TRBJ2-5; D perhaps matches TRBD2 (6 bases). The CDR3 contains 15 residues. CDR1 is MNHNY and CDR2 is SVGAGI in the germline V gene (reference sequence). The V gene lost 6 bases and the J gene lost 4 bases, with 18 bases spanning the gap. CDR3 sequence (DNA): TGTGCCAGCAGCCCAACCAGACTAGTCGGAGAGACCCAGTACTTC. Translating gives CASSPTRLVGETQYF.

This clonotype was recorded many times. This rearrangement joins TRBV7-2 to TRBJ2-3; D unresolved. The CDR3 runs 13 residues. V lost 5 bases to trimming and J lost 2 bases, with 8 bases between them. Germline values: CDR1 SGHTA, CDR2 FQGNSA. The CDR3 nucleotides read TGTGCCAGCAGCCTGGTATTCACAGATACGCAGTATTTT. Translating gives CASSLVFTDTQYF.

There are many counts of this clonotype. This chain links TRBV29-1 with TRBJ2-1; a weak D match, TRBD2 (5 bases). V was pared by 6 bases and J by 0 bases, with 12 bases between. The CDR3 is 14 residues long. From germline, CDR1 is SQVTM and CDR2 ANQGSEA. The CDR3 bases are TGCAGCGTCCCAGTAGCGTCCTCCTACAATGAGCAGTTCTTC. Translated: CSVPVASSYNEQFF.

This clonotype was picked up many times. The rearrangement uses TRBV5-4 and TRBJ2-1, with no clear D. The CDR3 loop spans 15 amino acids. Germline CDR1 SGHNT, CDR2 YYREEE (reference sequence). Between the trimmed V and J ends, which lost 3 bases and 8 bases, there was a span of 18 bases. The CDR3 sequence: CASSSDRRMGDEQFF. The CDR3 DNA sequence: TGTGCCAGCAGCTCCGACCGACGAATGGGCGATGAGCAGTTCTTC.

As DNA, the CDR3 is TGCGCCAGCAGCTGTGCAGATACGCAGTATTTT. Residues: CASSCADTQYF. The chain joins TRBV5-1 to TRBJ2-3; D gene ambiguous. Germline values: CDR1 SGHRS, CDR2 YFSETQ. This CDR3 has 11 residues. V lost 3 bases, J lost 4 bases, and 3 bases lay in between.

With regard to this clonotype: A single base separates this from a much larger clone, so it may be a read error. The chain recombines TRBV3-1 with TRBJ1-2; D is ambiguous. Trimming removed 2 bases at V and 12 bases at J, with 13 bases between. The CDR3 is 12 residues long. The V gene's germline CDR1 is LGHDT and CDR2 YNNKEL (reference sequence). DNA for the CDR3: TGTGCCAGCAGCCAAAGTTCGAATCGCGACACCTTC. It encodes CASSQSSNRDTF.

Ten or more counts support this clonotype. V usage is TRBV13 and J usage is TRBJ2-7, with a tentative D call TRBD2 (5 bases). The CDR3 runs 17 residues. The V and J ends lost 4 bases and 1 base respectively, with 20 bases between them. Germline loops: CDR1 PRHDT, CDR2 FYEKMQ (reference sequence). DNA of the CDR3: TGTGCCAGCAGCTCCGCCCTGCTTGGGGAGTTATCCTACGAGCAGTACTTC. Its protein is CASSSALLGELSYEQYF.

This clonotype has ten or more counts. The chain combines TRBV4-3 with TRBJ2-1; 14 bases line up with TRBD2. The CDR3 is 18 residues long. The germline V gene encodes CDR1 LGHNA and CDR2 YSLEER. Germline trimming cut 0 bases from V and 5 bases from J; bases unmatched to any gene: 6. CDR3: CASSQDPWGLAGDNEQFF. As DNA, the CDR3 is TGCGCCAGCAGCCAAGATCCTTGGGGACTAGCGGGAGACAATGAGCAGTTCTTC.

This clonotype was observed many times. CDR3 bases: TGTGCCAGCAGTGAAGGGGACGGAGGAAATGAGCAGTTCTTC. Translating it yields CASSEGDGGNEQFF. The chain recombines TRBV6-4 with TRBJ2-1; D is perhaps TRBD1 or TRBD2 (5 bases each). The CDR3 covers 14 residues. The V end was cut by 3 bases, the J end by 7 bases, with 13 bases between. Germline CDR1 is MRHNA and CDR2 is SNTAGT.

The table lists this clonotype with many counts. The V and J genes are TRBV6-5 and TRBJ1-3; 8 bases map to TRBD1. Germline assignment: CDR1 MNHEY and CDR2 SVGAGI. The CDR3 runs to 15 residues. The V and J ends lost 2 bases and 4 bases, in that order; junction bases with no gene match: 4. This chain's CDR3 is CASSYDRGTGNTIYF. As DNA, the CDR3 is TGTGCCAGCAGTTACGACAGGGGCACGGGAAACACCATATATTTT.

This clonotype was seen many times. This chain uses TRBV20-1 with TRBJ2-7; 7 bases map to TRBD2. The CDR3 contains 14 residues. The germline CDR1 and CDR2 sequences are DFQATT and SNEGSKA (reference sequence). The ends lost 5 bases at V and 4 bases at J; junction bases unmatched: 11. The CDR3 sequence: CSAPQGGVLYEQYF. The CDR3 DNA sequence: TGCAGTGCTCCCCAGGGAGGGGTTCTTTACGAGCAGTACTTC.

This clonotype appeared a few times. A read error may explain this, as a much larger clone is one base away. The chain combines TRBV21-1 with TRBJ2-7; whether TRBD1, the table's D call, matches the DNA was not checked. TRBV21-1 is flagged as a pseudogene. The CDR3 has 14 amino acids. Here the CDR3 DNA reads TGTGCCTCCGAGACCGGGACAGACAGATACGAGCAGTACTTC. This codes for CASETGTDRYEQYF.